This T cell receptor (beta chain) was obtained from a study of OX40 agonist ivuxolimab in advanced cancers. Study-wide background: Clinicians treated patients with ivuxolimab, an agonistic anti-OX40 (CD134) antibody. The study gave patients intravenous ivuxolimab at 0.01 to 10 mg/kg every 2 weeks. Allowance was made for prior anti-PD-1, anti-PD-L1 or anti-CTLA-4 therapy, and roughly 40% had some.

Study-level results: Normalized T-cell clonal expansion was also low in some nonresponders.

The CDR3 runs to 20 residues. Germline CDR1 is MDHEN and CDR2 is SYDVKM. J lost 0 bases, V lost 2 bases, and 12 bases had no gene match. This table comes from immunoSEQ multiplex PCR, and its TCRdb copy is limited to in-frame clones, with some not included. The sample has more than 70,000 clones, about 86% seen once. Worth noting for this clone: Its antigen is currently unknown.

This chain connects TRBV28 to TRBJ2-5, with 13 bases identical to TRBD2. The specimen comprised CD4+ or CD8+ T cells sorted from blood, sampled in a trial of the OX40 agonist ivuxolimab. This sequence was found in an adult with an advanced solid tumor such as melanoma, head and neck, liver or kidney cancer. CDR3 protein: CASSLRTGTSGVYYQETQYF. CDR3 DNA: TGTGCCAGCAGTTTACGGACCGGGACTAGCGGGGTATACTACCAAGAGACCCAGTACTTC.